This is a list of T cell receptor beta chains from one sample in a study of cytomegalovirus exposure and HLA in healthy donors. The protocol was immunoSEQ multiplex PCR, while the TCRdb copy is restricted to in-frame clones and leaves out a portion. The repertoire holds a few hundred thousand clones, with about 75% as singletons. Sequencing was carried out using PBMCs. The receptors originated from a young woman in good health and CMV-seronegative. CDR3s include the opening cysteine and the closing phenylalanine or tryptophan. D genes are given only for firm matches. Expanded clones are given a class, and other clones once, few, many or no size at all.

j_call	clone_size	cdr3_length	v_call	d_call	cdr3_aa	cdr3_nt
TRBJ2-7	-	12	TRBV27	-	CASSYTGSEQYF	TGTGCCAGCAGTTACACAGGGTCCGAGCAGTACTTC
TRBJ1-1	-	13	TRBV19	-	CASSIGGKAEAFF	TGTGCCAGTAGTATAGGAGGGAAGGCTGAAGCTTTCTTT
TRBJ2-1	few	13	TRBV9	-	CASSEIGGLEQFF	TGTGCCAGCAGCGAGATCGGAGGGCTTGAGCAGTTCTTC
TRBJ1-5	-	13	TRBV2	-	CASRSPGNQPQHF	TGTGCCAGCCGTAGTCCCGGCAATCAGCCCCAGCATTTT
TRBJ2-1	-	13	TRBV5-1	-	CASSFSRDNEQFF	TGCGCCAGCAGCTTCTCGCGGGACAATGAGCAGTTCTTC
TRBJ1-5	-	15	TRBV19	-	CASSTPTVGNQPQHF	TGTGCCAGTAGTACACCGACAGTCGGCAATCAGCCCCAGCATTTT
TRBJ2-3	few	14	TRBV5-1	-	CASSLNGGADTQYF	TGCGCCAGCAGCCTAAATGGGGGGGCGGATACGCAGTATTTT
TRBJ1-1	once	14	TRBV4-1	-	CASRLHRANTEAFF	TGTGCCAGCAGGCTACACAGGGCGAACACTGAAGCTTTCTTT
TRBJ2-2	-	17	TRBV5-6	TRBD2	CASSLTPSGDFTGELFF	TGTGCCAGCAGCTTGACCCCTAGCGGGGACTTCACCGGGGAGCTGTTTTTT
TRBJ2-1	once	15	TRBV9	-	CASSVVGGSYNEQFF	TGTGCCAGCAGCGTAGTTGGCGGCTCGTACAATGAGCAGTTCTTC
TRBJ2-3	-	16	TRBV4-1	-	CASSQTVGGDPDTQYF	TGCGCCAGCAGCCAAACGGTCGGCGGGGACCCAGATACGCAGTATTTT
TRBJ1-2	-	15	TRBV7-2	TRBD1	CASSITTGGNYGYTF	TGTGCCAGCAGCATCACGACAGGGGGGAATTATGGCTACACCTTC
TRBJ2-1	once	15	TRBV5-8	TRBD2	CASSFGTSAGNEQFF	TGTGCCAGCAGCTTTGGGACTAGCGCCGGGAATGAGCAGTTCTTC
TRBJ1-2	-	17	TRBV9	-	CASSASPGSLFDYGYTF	TGTGCCAGCAGCGCCTCGCCAGGCAGTCTTTTTGACTATGGCTACACCTTC
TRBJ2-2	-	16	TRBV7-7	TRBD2	CASSLTSGSGTGELFF	TGTGCTAGCAGCTTAACCAGCGGGAGTGGCACCGGGGAGCTGTTTTTT
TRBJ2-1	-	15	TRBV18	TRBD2	CASSQSGTSYNEQFF	TGTGCCAGCTCACAAAGCGGGACTAGCTACAATGAGCAGTTCTTC
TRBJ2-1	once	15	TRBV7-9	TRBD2	CASSLGGRPYNEQFF	TGTGCCAGCAGCTTAGGCGGGAGGCCCTACAATGAGCAGTTCTTC
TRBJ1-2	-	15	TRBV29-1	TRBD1	CSVEGADRVNYGYTF	TGCAGCGTTGAAGGTGCGGACAGGGTTAACTATGGCTACACCTTC
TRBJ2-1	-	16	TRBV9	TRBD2	CASSTRTSGNYNEQFF	TGTGCCAGCAGCACACGGACTAGCGGGAACTACAATGAGCAGTTCTTC
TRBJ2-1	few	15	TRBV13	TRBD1	CASSLGQGAYNEQFF	TGTGCCAGCAGCCTTGGACAGGGGGCCTACAATGAGCAGTTCTTC
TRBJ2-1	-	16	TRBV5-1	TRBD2	CASSMILAGADNEQFF	TGCGCCAGCAGCATGATCCTAGCGGGAGCGGACAATGAGCAGTTCTTC
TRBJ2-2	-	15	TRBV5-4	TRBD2	CASRSGTVNTGELFF	TGTGCCAGCAGGAGCGGGACTGTAAACACCGGGGAGCTGTTTTTT
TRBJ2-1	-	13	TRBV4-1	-	CASSQGTLQEQFF	TGCGCCAGCAGCCAGGGCACGCTCCAGGAGCAGTTCTTC
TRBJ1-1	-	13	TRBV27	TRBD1	CASSSTGGTEAFF	TGTGCCAGCAGTTCAACAGGGGGTACTGAAGCTTTCTTT
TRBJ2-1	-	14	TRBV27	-	CASSPGLGSREQFF	TGTGCCAGCAGTCCTGGACTGGGAAGCCGGGAGCAGTTCTTC
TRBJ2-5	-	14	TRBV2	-	CASTYQGLQETQYF	TGTGCCAGCACCTATCAGGGATTACAAGAGACCCAGTACTTC
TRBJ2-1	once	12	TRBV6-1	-	CASSQTVGGEFF	TGTGCCAGCAGCCAGACAGTTGGTGGGGAGTTCTTC
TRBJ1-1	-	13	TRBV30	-	CAWTWGGDTEAFF	TGTGCCTGGACATGGGGCGGGGACACTGAAGCTTTCTTT
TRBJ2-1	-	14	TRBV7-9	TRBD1	CSSSLDNRGHEQFF	TGTTCCAGCAGCTTAGATAACAGGGGACATGAGCAGTTCTTC
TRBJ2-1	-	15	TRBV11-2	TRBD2	CASSPDGGVYNEQFF	TGTGCCAGCAGTCCAGACGGGGGGGTTTACAATGAGCAGTTCTTC
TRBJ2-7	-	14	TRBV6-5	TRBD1	CASQPGTGAFEQYF	TGTGCCAGCCAACCCGGGACAGGGGCTTTCGAGCAGTACTTC
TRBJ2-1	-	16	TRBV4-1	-	CASSQYLSVNGNEQFF	TGCGCCAGCAGCCAATATCTCAGCGTGAACGGGAATGAGCAGTTCTTC
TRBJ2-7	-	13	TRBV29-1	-	CSVLGGTSYEQYF	TGCAGCGTTCTAGGCGGCACCTCCTACGAGCAGTACTTC
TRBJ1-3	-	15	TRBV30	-	CAWSTYRFSGNTIYF	TGTGCCTGGAGTACTTACAGGTTTTCCGGAAACACCATATATTTT
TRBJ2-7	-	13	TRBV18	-	CASSLSQPYEQYF	TGTGCCAGCTCCCTTTCACAACCCTACGAGCAGTACTTC
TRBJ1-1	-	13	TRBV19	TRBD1	CASSLDRGTEAFF	TGTGCCAGTAGTTTGGACAGGGGTACTGAAGCTTTCTTT
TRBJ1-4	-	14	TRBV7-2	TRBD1	CASSLTGLNGKLFF	TGTGCCAGCAGCTTGACAGGGCTTAACGGAAAACTGTTTTTT
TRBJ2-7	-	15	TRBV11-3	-	CASSLGSVTDSEQYF	TGTGCCAGCAGCTTAGGATCTGTGACAGATAGCGAGCAGTACTTC
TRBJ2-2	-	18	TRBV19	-	CASTVQVSQGRNTGELFF	TGTGCCAGTACCGTTCAGGTATCGCAGGGCCGGAACACCGGGGAGCTGTTTTTT
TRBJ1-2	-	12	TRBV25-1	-	CASSDPFYGYTF	TGTGCCAGCAGTGACCCCTTCTATGGCTACACCTTC
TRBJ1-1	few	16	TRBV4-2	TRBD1	CASSLKPGQGRTEAFF	TGTGCCAGCAGCCTAAAACCGGGACAGGGGCGGACTGAAGCTTTCTTT
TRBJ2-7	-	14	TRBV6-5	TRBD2	CASIGPSGVYEQYF	TGTGCCAGCATCGGCCCTAGCGGGGTTTACGAGCAGTACTTC